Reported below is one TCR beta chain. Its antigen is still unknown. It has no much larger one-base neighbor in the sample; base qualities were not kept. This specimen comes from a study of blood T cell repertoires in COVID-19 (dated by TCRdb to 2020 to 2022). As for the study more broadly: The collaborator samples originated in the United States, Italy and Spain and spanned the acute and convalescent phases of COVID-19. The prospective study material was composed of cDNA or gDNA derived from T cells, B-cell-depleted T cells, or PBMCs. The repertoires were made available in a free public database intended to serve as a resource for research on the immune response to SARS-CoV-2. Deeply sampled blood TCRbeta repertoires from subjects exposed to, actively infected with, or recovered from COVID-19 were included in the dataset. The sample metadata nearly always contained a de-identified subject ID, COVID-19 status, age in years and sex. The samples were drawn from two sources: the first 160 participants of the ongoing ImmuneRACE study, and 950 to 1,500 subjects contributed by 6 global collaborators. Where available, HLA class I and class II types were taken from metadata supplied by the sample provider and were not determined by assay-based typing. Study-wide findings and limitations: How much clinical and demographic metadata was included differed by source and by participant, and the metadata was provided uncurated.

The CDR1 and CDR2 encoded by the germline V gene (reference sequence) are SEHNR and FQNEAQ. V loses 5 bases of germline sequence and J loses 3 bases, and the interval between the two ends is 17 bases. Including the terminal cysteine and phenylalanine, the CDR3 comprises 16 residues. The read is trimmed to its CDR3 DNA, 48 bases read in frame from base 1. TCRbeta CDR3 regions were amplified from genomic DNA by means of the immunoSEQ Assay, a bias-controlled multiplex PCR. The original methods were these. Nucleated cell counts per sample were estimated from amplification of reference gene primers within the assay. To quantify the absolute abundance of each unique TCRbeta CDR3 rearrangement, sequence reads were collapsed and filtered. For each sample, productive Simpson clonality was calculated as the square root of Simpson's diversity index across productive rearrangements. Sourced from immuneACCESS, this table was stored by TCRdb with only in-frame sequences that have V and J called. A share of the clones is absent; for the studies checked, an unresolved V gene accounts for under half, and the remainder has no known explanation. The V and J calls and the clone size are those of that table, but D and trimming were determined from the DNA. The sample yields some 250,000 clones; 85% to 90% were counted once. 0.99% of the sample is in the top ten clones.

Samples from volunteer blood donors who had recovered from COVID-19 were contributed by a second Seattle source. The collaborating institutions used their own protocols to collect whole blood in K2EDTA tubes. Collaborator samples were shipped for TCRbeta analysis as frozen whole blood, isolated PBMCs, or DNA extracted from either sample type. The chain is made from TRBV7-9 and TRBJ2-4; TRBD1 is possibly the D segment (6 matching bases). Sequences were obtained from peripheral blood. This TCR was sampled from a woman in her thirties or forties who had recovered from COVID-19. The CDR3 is CASSTRTDLGKNIQYF. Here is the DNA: TGTGCCAGCAGCACCAGGACAGACTTAGGCAAAAACATTCAGTACTTC.